These 28 T cell receptor beta chains were sequenced from one sample in a study of T cell repertoires in cytomegalovirus infection. TCRdb re-derived calls from the reads in MiXCR, one entry per CDR3 protein. This table holds more than 45,000 distinct CDR3 sequences, 33% found once. No antigen has been identified for these receptors. Sequencing used PBMCs, sequenced either directly or after in vitro stimulation (not recorded which). These receptors all stem from a human donor in good health (CMV status not recorded). Some clones in this sample may be carry-over from other donors' samples.

The chain is built from TRBV10-3 and TRBJ2-7, with 7 bases fitting TRBD2. V lost 0 bases, J lost 7 bases, and 9 bases stayed unmatched. The CDR3 spans 15 residues. Germline CDR1 and CDR2: ENHRY and SYGVKD. CDR3 in DNA: TGTGCCATCAGTGAGTCGAGGGGAGGGGCCTCTGAGCAGTACTTC. Protein product: CAISESRGGASEQYF.

J is TRBJ1-5 and V is TRBV2; D ambiguous. This CDR3 has 13 residues. V dropped 6 bases and J dropped 7 bases, with 13 bases sitting between them. Germline assignment: CDR1 SNHLY and CDR2 FYNNEI. The chain's CDR3 is CASSLSWGQPQHF. CDR3 DNA: TGTGCCAGCAGCCTCAGCTGGGGACAGCCCCAGCATTTT.

The chain combines TRBV3-1 with TRBJ2-5; either TRBD1 or TRBD2 may supply D (6 bases each). CDR1 LGHDT and CDR2 YNNKEL come from the germline V gene (reference sequence). Trimming removed 4 bases at V and 5 bases at J, with 14 bases between. The length of the CDR3 is 14 residues. In nucleotides, the CDR3 is TGTGCCAGCAGCCGGGGGGCGTCTCTTGAGACCCAGTACTTC. The encoded protein is CASSRGASLETQYF.

This chain uses TRBV19 with TRBJ2-3, with 7 bases identical to TRBD2. The CDR3 covers 13 residues. Germline CDR1 LNHDA, CDR2 SQIVND (reference sequence). V was clipped by 1 base and J by 13 bases; unmatched bases: 8. The DNA for the CDR3 is TGTGCCAGTAGTATAGGGTCGGGAGGCCCGAAGTATTTT. Protein product: CASSIGSGGPKYF.

This clonotype occurred many times. V is TRBV12-3 or TRBV12-4 and J is TRBJ1-5, with 7 bases fitting TRBD1. This CDR3 region has 14 residues. Germline trimming cut 6 bases from V and 2 bases from J; bases unmatched to any gene: 4. The DNA for the CDR3 is TGTGCCAGCAGCGGACAGGCCGGCAATCAGCCCCAGCATTTT. Protein: CASSGQAGNQPQHF.

This chain links TRBV4-1 with TRBJ1-5, with TRBD1 matching 8 bases. The CDR3 has 16 residues. Germline V CDR1 and CDR2: MGHRA, YSYEKL. The ends lost 1 base at V and 2 bases at J; junction bases unmatched: 4. Here the CDR3 DNA reads TGCGCCAGCAGCCAAGGGACAGGGTTGGGCAATCAGCCCCAGCATTTT. Its translation: CASSQGTGLGNQPQHF.

This clonotype was detected ten times or more. The chain links TRBV7-2 to TRBJ2-7; 10 nucleotides agree with TRBD1. V lost 4 bases, J lost 2 bases, and 5 bases stayed unmatched. From germline, CDR1 is SGHTA and CDR2 FQGNSA. The CDR3 runs to 15 residues. Written as DNA, the CDR3 is TGTGCCAGCAGCTGGGACAGGGGTTTGGCCTACGAGCAGTACTTC. Translation: CASSWDRGLAYEQYF.

The chain uses TRBV7-2 and TRBJ2-1; no definite D call. Germline CDR1 and CDR2: SGHTA and FQGNSA. The CDR3 is 13 amino acids. V shed 5 bases and J shed 4 bases, with 9 bases lying between them. The CDR3 loop reads CASSAHPYNEQFF. CDR3 nucleotides: TGTGCCAGCAGCGCCCACCCGTACAATGAGCAGTTCTTC.

CDR3 coding DNA: TGTGCCAGCAGCTTTGCGGATGACAGGGGTGAAAAACTGTTTTTT. Its translation is CASSFADDRGEKLFF. The chain uses TRBV7-9 and TRBJ1-4; TRBD1 matches at 8 bases. J was trimmed by 7 bases and V by 3 bases; bases with no gene match: 7. Per germline, CDR1 SEHNR and CDR2 FQNEAQ (reference sequence). The CDR3 is made up of 15 amino acids.

This clonotype was detected many times. V gene TRBV7-8 combines with J gene TRBJ2-3; D unresolved. V was trimmed by 3 bases and J by 0 bases, leaving 4 bases between them. The CDR3 contains 13 residues. Germline CDR1 SGHVS, CDR2 FQNEAQ. CDR3 loop: CASSFGSTDTQYF. In DNA, the CDR3 is TGTGCCAGCAGCTTTGGCAGCACAGATACGCAGTATTTT.

A few counts support this clonotype. The chain employs TRBV18 and TRBJ1-1, with 9 bases fitting TRBD1. Germline CDR1 reads KGHSH; CDR2 reads LQKENI. With V trimmed by 4 bases and J by 11 bases, 5 bases remained unmatched. The CDR3 spans 12 residues. CDR3 sequence: CASSQQGADAFF. CDR3 DNA sequence: TGTGCCAGCTCACAACAGGGGGCAGATGCTTTCTTT.

The gene calls are TRBV19 and TRBJ1-5; D gene unclear. Germline V gives CDR1 LNHDA, CDR2 SQIVND (reference sequence). V lost 6 bases, J lost 7 bases, and 10 bases lay in between. The length of the CDR3 is 12 residues. CDR3 sequence: CASREREQPQHF. The CDR3 DNA sequence: TGTGCCAGTAGGGAAAGGGAGCAGCCCCAGCATTTT.

The chain joins TRBV7-2 to TRBJ1-1, with 7 nucleotides matching TRBD1. This CDR3 contains 14 residues. Germline-derived CDR1 and CDR2 are SGHTA and FQGNSA. V gave up 5 bases and J gave up 0 bases; unmatched junction bases: 3. The CDR3 reads CASSPGQVNTEAFF. For the CDR3, the DNA is TGTGCCAGCAGCCCTGGACAGGTGAACACTGAAGCTTTCTTT.

This clonotype was picked up a small number of times. The rearrangement links TRBV4-1 to TRBJ2-1; the D gene is possibly TRBD2 (5 bases). Germline V CDR1 and CDR2: MGHRA, YSYEKL. This CDR3 region has 15 residues. The V gene lost 1 base and the J gene lost 10 bases, with 17 bases spanning the gap. DNA of the CDR3: TGCGCCAGCAGCCAAGGTCTCTTCTCAGAGCGGGAGCAGTTCTTC. Protein: CASSQGLFSEREQFF.

This clonotype showed up just a few times. The chain joins TRBV7-6 to TRBJ2-7; 12 bases agree with TRBD2. Germline CDR1 reads SGHVS; CDR2 reads FNYEAQ. J was trimmed by 4 bases and V by 5 bases; bases with no gene match: 6. The CDR3 consists of 15 residues. The CDR3 loop is CASSASTSGSYEQYF. CDR3 DNA: TGTGCCAGCAGCGCCTCGACTAGCGGGAGTTACGAGCAGTACTTC.

Many counts were recorded for this clonotype. Here the CDR3 reads CASSQEEGFTDTQYF. The CDR3 nucleotides read TGCGCCAGCAGCCAAGAAGAGGGATTCACAGATACGCAGTATTTT. The chain recombines TRBV4-1 with TRBJ2-3; D might be TRBD2 (5 bases). The V and J ends lost 0 bases and 2 bases respectively, with 9 bases between them. The CDR3 spans 15 residues. Per the germline V gene, CDR1 is MGHRA and CDR2 is YSYEKL.

This clonotype was counted at least ten times. The chain combines TRBV2 with TRBJ1-1, with 7 positions matching TRBD1. This CDR3 is 13 amino acids long. The ends lost 6 bases at V and 3 bases at J; junction bases unmatched: 4. CDR1 is SNHLY and CDR2 is FYNNEI in the germline V gene. The CDR3 reads CASRVRGYTEAFF. CDR3 DNA sequence: TGTGCCAGCAGGGTCAGGGGGTACACTGAAGCTTTCTTT.

The rearrangement joins TRBV6-2 or TRBV6-3 to TRBJ2-1; 8 bases fit TRBD2. Unmatched junction bases numbered 14, after V lost 7 bases and J lost 9 bases. This CDR3 is built from 15 residues. Per germline, CDR1 MNHEY and CDR2 SVGEGT. The chain's CDR3 is CASNVRSGSNFEQFF. The CDR3 bases are TGTGCCAGCAACGTTCGCAGCGGGAGTAACTTTGAGCAGTTCTTC.

J is TRBJ2-3 and V is TRBV7-6; D is possibly TRBD2 (5 bases). V lost 2 bases to trimming and J lost 2 bases, with 17 bases between them. Germline-derived CDR1 and CDR2 are SGHVS and FNYEAQ. CDR3 length: 17 amino acids. CDR3 amino acids: CASSLRGPFTPTDTQYF. Written as DNA, the CDR3 is TGTGCCAGCAGCTTAAGAGGGCCTTTCACCCCCACAGATACGCAGTATTTT.

This clonotype was counted at least ten times. The chain joins TRBV7-2 to TRBJ1-6; D not certain. This CDR3 is built from 15 residues. V was clipped by 5 bases and J by 3 bases, with 11 bases between them. In germline, CDR1 is SGHTA, CDR2 FQGNSA. DNA of the CDR3: TGTGCCAGCAGCCTCGTCCGGGGCTATAATTCACCCCTCCACTTT. It encodes CASSLVRGYNSPLHF.

This chain connects TRBV7-9 to TRBJ2-7; 11 bases map to TRBD2. The CDR3 extends over 12 amino acids. CDR1 is SEHNR, CDR2 FQNEAQ, per germline (reference sequence). Losses at the gene ends were 10 bases for V and 6 bases for J; bases not matched to a gene: 5. CDR3 in DNA: TGTGCCATAGCGGGAGGGCCTCCCGAGCAGTACTTC. This codes for CAIAGGPPEQYF. Using reference TRBV7-9 and TRBJ2-7 for the parts outside the CDR3, the full variable domain is DTGVSQNPRHKITKRGQNVTFRCDPISEHNRLYWYRQTLGQGPEFLTYFQNEAQLEKSRLLSDRFSAERPKGSFSTLEIQRTEQGDSAMYLCAIAGGPPEQYFGPGTRLTVT.

The CDR3 protein is CASSYSPHRAGDTEAFF. The CDR3 DNA reads as TGTGCCAGCAGTTACTCCCCCCACAGGGCCGGGGACACTGAAGCTTTCTTT. The chain has TRBV6-5 and TRBJ1-1; TRBD1 is a possible D gene (6 bases). The germline V and J ends were trimmed by 0 bases and 3 bases, with 17 bases remaining between them. Germline CDR1 reads MNHEY; CDR2 reads SVGAGI. The length of the CDR3 is 17 residues.

The CDR3 region has the DNA TGTGCCAGCAGTTACTCGAACACACATAGCAATCAGCCCCAGCATTTT. It specifies CASSYSNTHSNQPQHF. The chain recombines TRBV6-6 with TRBJ1-5; the D is unclear. The CDR3 runs 16 residues. From germline, CDR1 is MNHNY and CDR2 SVGAGI (reference sequence). Trimming cost V 0 bases and J 0 bases, with 9 bases left between them.

This clonotype was recorded once. This chain uses TRBV20-1 with TRBJ2-1; 9 bases map to TRBD2. Per germline, CDR1 DFQATT and CDR2 SNEGSKA (reference sequence). V shed 0 bases and J 2 bases; nucleotides not matched to a gene: 5. This CDR3 region has 16 residues. CDR3 DNA sequence: TGCAGTGCTAGAGATCGGGCTAGCGGGGCCTACAATGAGCAGTTCTTC. Translation: CSARDRASGAYNEQFF.

The V call is TRBV3-1, the J call TRBJ2-3; the match to TRBD2 covers 8 bases. The CDR3 runs to 14 residues. Germline V lookup: CDR1 LGHDT, CDR2 YNNKEL (reference sequence). Unmatched junction bases numbered 6, after V lost 6 bases and J lost 4 bases. Here the CDR3 reads CASRLAGTSDTQYF. CDR3 nucleotides: TGTGCCAGCAGGTTAGCGGGGACCTCAGATACGCAGTATTTT.

The chain uses TRBV2 and TRBJ1-3; D might be TRBD1 (5 bases). Germline loops: CDR1 SNHLY, CDR2 FYNNEI. This CDR3 spans 14 amino acids. Trimming shortened V by 6 bases and J by 2 bases, and 11 bases separated the two germline ends. The CDR3 spells CASSEGTPGNTIYF. CDR3 in DNA: TGTGCCAGCAGCGAGGGGACCCCTGGAAACACCATATATTTT. The whole variable domain, remainder taken from reference TRBV2 and TRBJ1-3, is EPEVTQTPSHQVTQMGQEVILRCVPISNHLYFYWYRQILGQKVEFLVSFYNNEISEKSEIFDDQFSVERPDGSNFTLKIRSTKLEDSAMYFCASSEGTPGNTIYFGEGSWLTVV.

This clonotype was counted ten times or more. The chain links TRBV27 to TRBJ1-6; no definite D call. Germline CDR1 reads MNHEY; CDR2 reads SMNVEV (reference sequence). The CDR3 loop spans 13 amino acids. Trimming took off 5 bases at V and 7 bases at J, with 9 bases between the two ends. The CDR3 loop is CASSIAGNSPLHF. In DNA, the CDR3 is TGTGCCAGCAGTATAGCGGGGAATTCACCCCTCCACTTT.

With regard to this clonotype: One end of the junction does not line up with germline, which may come from a read error. V usage is TRBV12-3 or TRBV12-4 and J usage is TRBJ2-3; 8 nucleotides align to TRBD1. The CDR3 extends over 16 amino acids. CDR3 nucleotide sequence: TGTGCCAGCAGTGTAGCCGGGACAGGAGACACAGATACGCAGTATTTT. Its translation is CASSVAGTGDTDTQYF.